The clone carrying this TCR beta chain was seen a few times. These data originate in a study of glioma-infiltrating T cells. As for the study in general: WHO grade II oligodendrogliomas or astrocytomas, plus non-recurrent WHO grade IV glioblastomas, were sampled. Blood libraries targeted roughly 4.5- to 10-fold coverage of about one million T cells.

CDR3 length: 18 residues. The ends lost 1 base at V and 0 bases at J; junction bases unmatched: 9. The germline V gene encodes CDR1 SGHRS and CDR2 YFSETQ. Amplification of TCR alpha and beta CDR3 regions from RNA used iRepertoire nested multiplex PCR. TCRdb itself ran the multiplex PCR reads through MiXCR, one entry per CDR3 protein. The data show around 350,000 distinct CDR3 sequences, roughly two fifths seen once. The receptor's source is a human donor with low-grade glioma or glioblastoma, undergoing nonglioma brain surgery, or in good health (not recorded which). The sequenced sample was glioma tissue, nonneoplastic brain tissue, or PBMCs (not recorded which). V usage is TRBV5-1 and J usage is TRBJ2-3; TRBD1 agrees at 9 bases. The CDR3: CASSLSTWDRASTDTQYF. The CDR3 bases are TGCGCCAGCAGCTTGTCGACTTGGGACAGGGCTAGCACAGATACGCAGTATTTT. Supplemented by reference TRBV5-1 and TRBJ2-3, the full variable domain reads KAGVTQTPRYLIKTRGQQVTLSCSPISGHRSVSWYQQTPGQGLQFLFEYFSETQRNKGNFPGRFSGRQFSNSRSEMNVSTLELGDSALYLCASSLSTWDRASTDTQYFGPGTRLTVL.